These 5 T cell receptor beta chains originate from one sample sequenced in a study of CD8+CD57+ T cells in acquired aplastic anemia. TCR beta VDJ and CDR3 were profiled, and genomic DNA was the template. TCRdb passed the reads through MiXCR, listing each CDR3 protein once. The table lists around 140,000 distinct CDR3 sequences, 41% of them singletons. Sequencing was carried out using sorted CD4+, CD8+, or CD8+CD57+ T cells (not recorded which) from PBMCs. Receptors originate from a human donor in good health, serving as a control.

This clonotype was observed a single time. CDR3 coding DNA: TGTGCCAGCAGCGATGGGACAGGGCCGAACACTGAAGCTTTCTTT. This sequence encodes CASSDGTGPNTEAFF. V gene TRBV9 combines with J gene TRBJ1-1; 9 positions agree with TRBD1. Germline CDR1 reads SGDLS; CDR2 reads YYNGEE. The V and J ends lost 3 bases and 1 base, in that order; junction bases with no gene match: 4. The CDR3 is 15 residues long.

This clonotype has a count of ten or more. The chain carries TRBV5-1 and TRBJ1-1, with D possibly TRBD1 on 5 matching bases. The CDR3 is 15 residues long. V dropped 0 bases and J dropped 8 bases, with 17 bases sitting between them. Germline CDR1 reads SGHRS; CDR2 reads YFSETQ. CDR3 sequence: CASSLAPGTGTEAFF. DNA of the CDR3: TGCGCCAGCAGCTTGGCCCCCGGGACGGGGACCGAAGCTTTCTTT. Together with reference TRBV5-1 and TRBJ1-1, the CDR3 gives the full variable domain: KAGVTQTPRYLIKTRGQQVTLSCSPISGHRSVSWYQQTPGQGLQFLFEYFSETQRNKGNFPGRFSGRQFSNSRSEMNVSTLELGDSALYLCASSLAPGTGTEAFFGQGTRLTVV.

Worth noting for this clonotype: Possible read error: a much larger clone is one base away. The conserved phenylalanine or tryptophan normally closing the CDR3 is absent here, so this likely arose from a read error. For the CDR3, the DNA is TGTGCCAGCAGCGTAGAGACACAGGGGATCTATGGCTACACCCTC. Translation gives CASSVETQGIYGYTL. The chain has TRBV9 and TRBJ1-2; 7 bases agree with TRBD1. CDR3 size: 15 residues. Germline CDR1 and CDR2: SGDLS and YYNGEE. V lost 0 bases to trimming and J lost 4 bases; unmatched junction nucleotides: 6.

The chain employs TRBV25-1 and TRBJ1-3, with D possibly TRBD1 on 5 matching bases. Germline V CDR1 and CDR2: MGHDK, SYGVNS. The CDR3 extends over 13 amino acids. The V end lost 6 bases, the J end lost 4 bases, and 10 bases lay between the germline ends. Written as DNA, the CDR3 is TGTGCCAGCAGCCCGACAGCGGGAAACACCATATATTTT. Translated, it gives CASSPTAGNTIYF. Based on the CDR3 plus reference TRBV25-1 and TRBJ1-3, the full variable domain is EADIYQTPRYLVIGTGKKITLECSQTMGHDKMYWYQQDPGMELHLIHYSYGVNSTEKGDLSSESTVSRIRTEHFPLTLESARPSHTSQYLCASSPTAGNTIYFGEGSWLTVV.

This clonotype has a count of ten or more. The rearrangement links TRBV19 to TRBJ1-6, with 7 positions matching TRBD1. Germline V gene data show CDR1 as LNHDA and CDR2 as SQIVND (reference sequence). The CDR3 sequence is 14 residues long. Trimming removed 6 bases from V and 8 bases from J; junction bases left unmatched: 7. CDR3 sequence: CASSLTGRDSPLHF. The CDR3 DNA sequence: TGTGCCAGTAGCTTGACAGGGCGGGATTCACCCCTCCACTTT.